This TCR beta chain was identified in a study of blood T cell repertoires in COVID-19. Across over 20 US areas, participants ranged in age from about 18 to 100 years. Cohort 3 recovery required two negative PCRs, clearance, or symptom resolution. Assay used: immunoSEQ multiplex PCR; TCRdb lists only in-frame clones, some missing. The table lists around 300,000 clones, roughly 85% of them singletons. The sample comprised PBMCs or T cells enriched from blood (not recorded which). This sequence was found in a middle-aged woman who had recovered from COVID-19.

The CDR3 spells CASSVLGRANTGELFF. Here the CDR3 DNA reads TGTGCCAGCAGTGTCCTTGGCAGGGCGAACACCGGGGAGCTGTTTTTT. This rearrangement joins TRBV2 to TRBJ2-2, with D possibly being TRBD1 (5 bases). In germline, CDR1 is SNHLY, CDR2 FYNNEI. This CDR3 is 16 amino acids long. Trimming took 4 bases from V and 0 from J, leaving 12 bases between them.